The next 22 T cell receptor beta chains were all read from a single sample in a study of immune cell composition in non-small cell lung cancer. The assay was immunoSEQ multiplex PCR, and TCRdb's table has in-frame clones only and misses some. The repertoire consists of around 10,000 clones, with around three quarters occurring once and the leading ten covering 9.5% to 15%. Normal lung was sampled as far from the tumour as possible, at least 3 cm. Sequencing was done on a sample of non-adjacent lung tissue. The receptors were sampled from a human donor with non-small cell lung cancer.

V and J are TRBV2 and TRBJ1-3, with TRBD1 matching 7 bases. CDR3 length equals 13 residues. V lost 6 bases and J lost 10; bases outside the gene matches: 9. The germline CDR1 and CDR2 sequences are SNHLY and FYNNEI. The CDR3 DNA follows: TGTGCCAGCAGACGGGACAGTCAAGGTACCATATATTTT. This sequence encodes CASRRDSQGTIYF.

The J gene is TRBJ1-1, the V gene TRBV27, with a tentative D call TRBD1 (5 bases). This CDR3 has 11 residues. Germline CDR1 reads MNHEY; CDR2 reads SMNVEV (reference sequence). With 7 bases removed from V and 5 bases from J, the gap between germline ends came to 8 bases. This CDR3 reads CASKRGTEAFF. CDR3 DNA sequence: TGTGCCAGCAAGCGGGGGACTGAAGCTTTCTTT.

The table lists this clone with a few counts. The V and J genes are TRBV7-8 and TRBJ1-1, with a tentative D call TRBD1 (5 bases). The germline CDR1 and CDR2 sequences are SGHVS and FQNEAQ. The CDR3 sequence is 14 residues long. With 6 bases removed from V and 1 base from J, the gap between germline ends came to 12 bases. CDR3 coding DNA: TGTGCCAGCAGTTCCAGGGCGGGGAACACTGAAGCTTTCTTT. Translating it yields CASSSRAGNTEAFF.

V usage is TRBV5-6 and J usage is TRBJ1-4; D uncertain. Germline CDR1 reads SGHDT; CDR2 reads YYEEEE. The CDR3 runs to 12 residues. V lost 2 bases and J 8 bases, leaving 7 bases between the germline ends. CDR3 sequence: CASSFFDEKLFF. CDR3 sequence (DNA): TGTGCCAGCAGCTTCTTCGACGAAAAACTGTTTTTT.

The gene calls are TRBV5-1 and TRBJ1-4; D call uncertain. V lost 4 bases and J 14 bases, leaving 12 bases between the germline ends. The CDR3 runs 11 residues. Germline CDR1 reads SGHRS; CDR2 reads YFSETQ. CDR3 sequence reads: CASSPGNWLFF. DNA for the CDR3: TGCGCCAGCAGCCCCGGGAATTGGCTGTTTTTT.

The chain couples TRBV2 to TRBJ1-1, with a possible D match to TRBD1 (5 bases). Germline CDR1 reads SNHLY; CDR2 reads FYNNEI. CDR3 length: 14 residues. Trimming pared 6 bases from V and 2 bases from J, leaving 13 bases between. The CDR3 nucleotides read TGTGCCAGCAGCCACAGGATCTACAACACTGAAGCTTTCTTT. Translation gives CASSHRIYNTEAFF.

The gene calls are TRBV19 and TRBJ1-1; tentative D call: TRBD1 (6 bases). The V end was cut by 5 bases, the J end by 5 bases, with 12 bases between. The length of the CDR3 is 13 residues. Germline loops: CDR1 LNHDA, CDR2 SQIVND (reference sequence). The CDR3, as DNA: TGTGCCAGTAGTTTTCAGAGGGGGACTGAAGCTTTCTTT. Translated: CASSFQRGTEAFF. The variable domain in full, with the rest retrieved from reference TRBV19 and TRBJ1-1, is DGGITQSPKYLFRKEGQNVTLSCEQNLNHDAMYWYRQDPGQGLRLIYYSQIVNDFQKGDIAEGYSVSREKKESFPLTVTSAQKNPTAFYLCASSFQRGTEAFFGQGTRLTVV.

This chain joins TRBV4-3 and TRBJ2-5, with TRBD1 matching over 7 bases. This CDR3 spans 18 amino acids. Unmatched junction bases numbered 16, after V lost 4 bases and J lost 2 bases. Germline loops: CDR1 LGHNA, CDR2 YSLEER. DNA for the CDR3: TGCGCCAGCAGCCCTTCCGAACCGGGACAGAACCTTCAAGAGACCCAGTACTTC. Residues: CASSPSEPGQNLQETQYF.

The chain has TRBV4-1 and TRBJ1-2; no clear D gene. V was pared by 0 bases and J by 3 bases, with 5 bases between. The CDR3 runs 13 residues. CDR1 and CDR2 (germline): MGHRA, YSYEKL. CDR3 nucleotides: TGCGCCAGCAGCCAAGACAACTACTATGGCTACACCTTC. It yields the protein CASSQDNYYGYTF.

The chain couples TRBV25-1 to TRBJ1-1, with a tentative D call TRBD1 (5 bases). The germline gives CDR1 MGHDK, CDR2 SYGVNS. V gave up 4 bases and J gave up 0 bases, with 9 bases separating them. The CDR3 is made up of 14 amino acids. The DNA for the CDR3 is TGTGCCAGCAGTGCGGGACTCTTGAACACTGAAGCTTTCTTT. Its protein is CASSAGLLNTEAFF.

The gene calls are TRBV28 and TRBJ1-1; 7 bases match TRBD1. The CDR3 totals 14 residues. V was pared by 4 bases and J by 3 bases, with 5 bases of the junction left unmatched. Germline CDR1 MDHEN, CDR2 SYDVKM. CDR3 protein: CASSSAGGHTEAFF. For the CDR3, the DNA is TGTGCCAGCAGTTCTGCAGGGGGGCACACTGAAGCTTTCTTT.

The chain employs TRBV7-9 and TRBJ1-2; 7 bases map to TRBD1. CDR1 SEHNR and CDR2 FQNEAQ come from the germline V gene (reference sequence). V trimming: 5 bases; J trimming: 7 bases; junction bases outside the gene matches: 13. The CDR3 is made up of 15 amino acids. This CDR3 reads CASSTVQTGKGGYTF. The DNA of the CDR3 is TGTGCCAGCAGCACTGTCCAGACAGGGAAGGGTGGCTACACCTTC.

CDR3 DNA sequence: TGTGCCAGCAGTTTACAAGGGGAGGGTGGCTACACCTTC. Protein sequence: CASSLQGEGGYTF. The chain recombines TRBV27 with TRBJ1-2; D might be TRBD1 (5 bases). The CDR3 is 13 amino acids. CDR1 and CDR2 from the germline V gene are MNHEY and SMNVEV (reference sequence). V was trimmed by 2 bases and J by 7 bases, leaving 11 bases between them.

The chain links TRBV5-4 to TRBJ2-7, with 7 bases aligning to TRBD1. J was trimmed by 2 bases and V by 4 bases; bases with no gene match: 12. The CDR3 runs to 16 residues. CDR1 is SGHNT, CDR2 YYREEE, per germline (reference sequence). The CDR3 here is CASSNLPRDRTYEQYF. The DNA of the CDR3 is TGTGCCAGCAGCAACCTACCCCGGGACAGAACCTACGAGCAGTACTTC.

The chain couples TRBV19 to TRBJ2-3; D remains unclear. The CDR3 has 11 residues. V lost 10 bases, J lost 4 bases, and 9 bases lay in between. Per the germline V gene, CDR1 is LNHDA and CDR2 is SQIVND (reference sequence). The CDR3 DNA reads TGTGCCACCTCGGGTGCAGATACGCAGTATTTT. Amino acids: CATSGADTQYF.

The CDR3 loop reads CASSRGADGSPLHF. CDR3 sequence (DNA): TGTGCCAGCAGTCGGGGGGCAGACGGTTCACCCCTCCACTTT. This chain joins TRBV6-1 and TRBJ1-6; weak D call: TRBD1 (6 bases). CDR3 length equals 14 residues. Germline lookup yields CDR1 MNHNS and CDR2 SASEGT. V was shortened by 5 bases and J by 9 bases, with 14 bases between the two germline ends.

V and J are TRBV2 and TRBJ2-7; TRBD2 might be the D (5 bases). This CDR3 comprises 13 residues. V lost 4 bases to trimming and J lost 3 bases, with 10 bases between them. CDR1 and CDR2 (germline): SNHLY, FYNNEI. Here the CDR3 reads CASSARGLYEQYF. In nucleotides, the CDR3 is TGTGCCAGCAGTGCTCGCGGACTCTACGAGCAGTACTTC.

In its sample, this clone was seen once. This chain links TRBV5-4 with TRBJ2-2, with TRBD1 matching over 9 bases. V shed 5 bases, J shed 4 bases, and the junction held 9 bases outside the gene matches. The CDR3 extends over 16 amino acids. Germline CDR1 is SGHNT and CDR2 is YYREEE (reference sequence). CDR3 loop: CASSRTGGAGTGELFF. As DNA, the CDR3 is TGTGCCAGCAGTCGTACAGGGGGCGCCGGCACCGGGGAGCTGTTTTTT.

The V and J genes are TRBV19 and TRBJ2-7; no firm D call. This CDR3 is built from 14 residues. Germline CDR1 LNHDA, CDR2 SQIVND (reference sequence). Trimming left V 3 bases short and J 1 base short, with 10 bases between. CDR3: CASSMGILSYEQYF. DNA for the CDR3: TGTGCCAGTAGTATGGGGATTTTATCCTACGAGCAGTACTTC.

The CDR3 loop is CASSDSRDYKGSPLHF. CDR3 nucleotide sequence: TGTGCCAGCAGCGACTCCAGGGACTACAAAGGATCACCCCTCCACTTT. The V and J genes are TRBV9 and TRBJ1-6; D may be TRBD1 (5 bases). The germline gives CDR1 SGDLS, CDR2 YYNGEE. The CDR3 sequence is 16 residues long. The V end lost 3 bases, the J end lost 10 bases, and 20 bases lay between the germline ends.

The chain combines TRBV28 with TRBJ1-6, with D possibly being TRBD1 (6 bases). The CDR3 contains 17 residues. Germline values: CDR1 MDHEN, CDR2 SYDVKM. Between the trimmed V and J ends, which lost 4 bases and 8 bases, there was a span of 21 bases. The CDR3 DNA reads TGTGCCAGCAGTTCGTACTTAAAGGGGGGGGGCGATTCACCCCTCCACTTT. Amino acid sequence: CASSSYLKGGGDSPLHF.

The chain joins TRBV28 to TRBJ2-7; 12 bases agree with TRBD2. Germline V CDR1 and CDR2: MDHEN, SYDVKM. V lost 2 bases and J lost 0; bases outside the gene matches: 17. This CDR3 has 21 amino acids. CDR3 amino acids: CASSLGGQSSGRVLSSYEQYF. The CDR3 DNA sequence: TGTGCCAGCAGTTTAGGTGGCCAATCTAGCGGGAGGGTCCTCAGCTCCTACGAGCAGTACTTC.